This TCR beta chain came from a study of regulatory T cells in long-lasting Graves disease. Regarding time point: newly diagnosed GD, antithyroid drugs for less than 3 months. Extracted RNA from PBMCs served as the source of the TCR library. This clonotype occurred many times. TCR beta libraries were built with iRepertoire HTBI primers and Arm-PCR of CDR3 regions. A single record per CDR3 protein comes from TCRdb applying MiXCR to the multiplex PCR reads. The repertoire holds a few hundred thousand distinct CDR3 sequences, with approximately 20% as singletons. The CDR3 extends over 16 amino acids. CDR1 and CDR2 (germline): DFQATT, SNEGSKA (reference sequence). J was trimmed by 0 bases and V by 3 bases; bases with no gene match: 2. The same sample was also used in a study of T cells in Graves' hyperthyroidism and ophthalmopathy.

The V gene is TRBV20-1, the J gene TRBJ2-1, with 13 positions matching TRBD2. The sample consisted of peripheral blood mononuclear cells (PBMCs), taken at new diagnosis, from a patient treated with antithyroid drugs. The sequence was collected from a woman aged 25-40 years with Graves disease. CDR3 loop: CSARWTSGSSYNEQFF. The CDR3 DNA is TGCAGTGCTAGGTGGACTAGCGGGAGCTCCTACAATGAGCAGTTCTTC.